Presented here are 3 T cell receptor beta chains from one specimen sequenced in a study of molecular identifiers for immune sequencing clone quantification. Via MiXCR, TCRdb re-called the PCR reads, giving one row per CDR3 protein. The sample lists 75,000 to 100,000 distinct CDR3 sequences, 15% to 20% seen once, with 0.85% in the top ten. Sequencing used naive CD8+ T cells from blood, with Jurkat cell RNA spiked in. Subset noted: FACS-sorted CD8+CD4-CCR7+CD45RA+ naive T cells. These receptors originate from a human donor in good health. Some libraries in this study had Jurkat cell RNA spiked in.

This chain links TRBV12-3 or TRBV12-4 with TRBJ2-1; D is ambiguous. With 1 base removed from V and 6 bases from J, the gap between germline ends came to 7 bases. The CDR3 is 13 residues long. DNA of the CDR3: TGTGCCAGCAGTTTAGAGCGTAGCAATGAGCAGTTCTTC. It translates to CASSLERSNEQFF.

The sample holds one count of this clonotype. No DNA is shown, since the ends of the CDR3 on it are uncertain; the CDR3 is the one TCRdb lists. The CDR3 sequence is CISVPAAYYRHSGANVLTF. The V call is TRBV7-5, the J call TRBJ2-6; the table's D call of TRBD1 was not tested on the DNA. TRBV7-5 is a pseudogene segment. The CDR3 spans 19 residues, counting both ends.

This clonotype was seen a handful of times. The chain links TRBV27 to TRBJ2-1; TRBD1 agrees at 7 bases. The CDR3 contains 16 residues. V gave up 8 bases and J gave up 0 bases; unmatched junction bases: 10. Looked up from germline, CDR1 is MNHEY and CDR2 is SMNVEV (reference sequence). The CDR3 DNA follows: TGTGCCAGCGGTCCTAACGGACAGGACTCCTACAATGAGCAGTTCTTC. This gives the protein CASGPNGQDSYNEQFF.